This is a list of T cell receptor beta chains from one sample in a study of response to subunit inactivated influenza vaccine. In TCRdb, the RT-PCR reads were re-called with MiXCR into one record per CDR3 protein. The table has 500,000 to 600,000 distinct CDR3 sequences, 14% seen once; the top ten hold approximately 10%. Sequenced material: PBMCs from blood, taken roughly 12 days after vaccination. These receptors all stem from a man aged 45-65 years who received an inactivated influenza vaccine. Each CDR3 is given with its conserved first and last residue. A D gene is named only where the DNA matches it firmly. Clone size is stated in some rows and not others, as once, few, many or a class when expanded.

clone_size j_call v_call d_call cdr3_length cdr3_nt cdr3_aa
- TRBJ2-3 TRBV9 TRBD2 16 TGTGCCAGCAGCGTAGTAGCGGGCAGCATCACAGATACGCAGTATTTT CASSVVAGSITDTQYF
- TRBJ2-7 TRBV5-1 - 15 TGCGCCAGCAGCTTCAGGGGGGCGAGTGACTACGAGCAGTACTTC CASSFRGASDYEQYF
once TRBJ2-1 TRBV3-1 - 11 TGTGCCAGCAGCCAAGCATATGAGCAGTTCTTC CASSQAYEQFF
- TRBJ2-2 TRBV23-1 - 16 TGCGCCAGCAGTCAAGCCGGGGAGACGAACACCGGGGAGCTGTTTTTT CASSQAGETNTGELFF
- TRBJ2-3 TRBV4-3 TRBD2 18 TGCGCCAGCAGCCAAGTTGGAGACGGACTAGCGGACACAGATACGCAGTATTTT CASSQVGDGLADTDTQYF
- TRBJ1-5 TRBV6-1 - 15 TGTGCCAGCAGCCCTTACCTGGGAGCCGATCAGCCCCAGCATTTT CASSPYLGADQPQHF
many TRBJ2-1 TRBV6-1 TRBD1 14 TGTGCCAGCAGATCCGGGACAGGGGGGAATGAGCAGTTCTTC CASRSGTGGNEQFF
many TRBJ1-2 TRBV2 - 12 TGTGCCAGCAGCGACAGGAACTATGGCTACACCTTC CASSDRNYGYTF
few TRBJ2-5 TRBV7-8 TRBD1 15 TGTGCCAGCAGCTTAAGGACAGGGGGCCGGGAGACCCAGTACTTC CASSLRTGGRETQYF
- TRBJ2-7 TRBV6-5 - 15 TGTGCCAGCAGTTACTCGCGACAGGCCTCCTACGAGCAGTACTTC CASSYSRQASYEQYF
- TRBJ2-1 TRBV10-2 TRBD2 14 TGCGCCAGCAGTCGCCTAGCGGGAAGGAATGAGCAGTTCTTC CASSRLAGRNEQFF
few TRBJ2-2 TRBV20-1 - 14 TGCAGTGCTACGAAGCGCTCGAACACCGGGGAGCTGTTTTTT CSATKRSNTGELFF
- TRBJ1-2 TRBV27 TRBD1 16 TGTGCCAGCAGTTTATTGGCCGGGACAGGGGACTATGGCTACACCTTC CASSLLAGTGDYGYTF
few TRBJ1-5 TRBV7-8 - 12 TGTGCCAGCAGCGGGACGGTTCAGCCCCAGCATTTT CASSGTVQPQHF
once TRBJ2-2 TRBV7-2 - 14 TGTGCCAGCAGCTTAACCAGGGACACCGGGGAGCTGTTTTTT CASSLTRDTGELFF
few TRBJ1-5 TRBV7-9 - 14 TGTGCCAGCAGCTTACAGGGGAAGAATCAGCCCCAGCATTTT CASSLQGKNQPQHF
- TRBJ2-3 TRBV20-1 TRBD2 15 TGCAGTGCCAACGAGCGGGAGGGTAGCACAGATACGCAGTATTTT CSANEREGSTDTQYF
once TRBJ2-1 TRBV20-1 TRBD1 12 TGCAGTGCCGTCGACAGGGGGCATGAGCAGTTCTTC CSAVDRGHEQFF
- TRBJ2-3 TRBV29-1 - 15 TGCAGCGTTGAAGAGGGCGGAGGAAGCACAGATACGCAGTATTTT CSVEEGGGSTDTQYF
- TRBJ1-4 TRBV5-1 TRBD1 15 TGCGCCAGCAGCTTGGGGGACAGGGGGCTTGAAAAACTGTTTTTT CASSLGDRGLEKLFF
few TRBJ2-7 TRBV6-2/TRBV6-3 TRBD2 15 TGTGCCAGCTTTACCGGGGGGGACCCCCCCCGCGAGCAGTACTTC CASFTGGDPPREQYF
many TRBJ2-3 TRBV20-1 - 17 TGCAGTGCTAGAGCTAGTGGAGAAGACCCCTACACAGATACGCAGTATTTT CSARASGEDPYTDTQYF
many TRBJ2-7 TRBV5-1 TRBD2 16 TGCGCCAGCAGCTTGCATGGGGAGGGCCTCCCCTACGAGCAGTACTTC CASSLHGEGLPYEQYF
- TRBJ2-7 TRBV9 TRBD1 16 TGTGCCAGCAGCGTCACCGGGACAGGGGAACTTTGGGAGCAGTACTTC CASSVTGTGELWEQYF
few TRBJ1-4 TRBV20-1 - 11 TGCAGTGCTAGATCCGGAGAAAAACTGTTTTTT CSARSGEKLFF
- TRBJ1-2 TRBV12-3/TRBV12-4 - 12 TGTGCCAGCAGTTTCTATCCTGGCGGCTACACCTTC CASSFYPGGYTF
many TRBJ1-6 TRBV4-1 TRBD1 14 TGCGCCAGCCTGGGACAGGGAGATAATTCACCCCTCCACTTT CASLGQGDNSPLHF
- TRBJ1-2 TRBV27 TRBD1 14 TGTGCCAGCAGTTACTCACAGGGGGCGCAGGGCTACACCTTC CASSYSQGAQGYTF
few TRBJ2-7 TRBV7-8 - 14 TGTGCCAGCAGCTTGGGCAGAATAGCCTACGAGCAGTACTTC CASSLGRIAYEQYF
many TRBJ2-3 TRBV20-1 TRBD1 15 TGCAGTGCTAGAGTTTGGCAGGGGGCCGGAGATACGCAGTATTTT CSARVWQGAGDTQYF
many TRBJ2-5 TRBV5-1 - 14 TGCGCCAGCAGCTCAATGACAGGACAAGAGACCCAGTACTTC CASSSMTGQETQYF
- TRBJ2-1 TRBV5-1 - 13 TGCGCCAGCAGTAAGCAGGGCTACAATGAGCAGTTCTTC CASSKQGYNEQFF
- TRBJ1-5 TRBV29-1 TRBD1 15 TGCAGCGTTGTGACCGGGACAGGGATCAATCAGCCCCAGCATTTT CSVVTGTGINQPQHF
few TRBJ2-2 TRBV6-2/TRBV6-3 TRBD2 17 TGTGCCAGCAGTTACTCCCCCCAGCGGGGGCTTACCGGGGAGCTGTTTTTT CASSYSPQRGLTGELFF
few TRBJ2-2 TRBV27 - 15 TGTGCCAGCAGTTTAACCCAGGGGAACACCGGGGAGCTGTTTTTT CASSLTQGNTGELFF
- TRBJ2-1 TRBV4-1 TRBD2 17 TGCGCCAGCAGCCAAGTTCCCCTAGCGGGGACAAGAAATGAGCAGTTCTTC CASSQVPLAGTRNEQFF
- TRBJ2-1 TRBV12-3/TRBV12-4 - 15 TGTGCCAGCAGGCCGGACCAGGGACACCTCAATGAGCAGTTCTTC CASRPDQGHLNEQFF
few TRBJ2-5 TRBV20-1 - 14 TGCAGTGCAAAGGCAGAGTGGCAGGTGGAGACCCAGTACTTC CSAKAEWQVETQYF
- TRBJ1-4 TRBV3-1 - 14 TGTGCCAGCAGCCAAGTCGACCTCACGGAAAAACTGTTTTTT CASSQVDLTEKLFF
many TRBJ2-5 TRBV7-2 - 14 TGTGCCAGCAGCAGAATGCAGGGAAAAGAGACCCAGTACTTC CASSRMQGKETQYF
- TRBJ2-3 TRBV12-5 - 15 TGTGCTAGTGGTCCTCCCAACGCCATGACAGATACGCAGTATTTT CASGPPNAMTDTQYF